The entry below gives a single TCR beta chain sequence along with its context. The source of the sample is a study of shared clonotypes between healthy human individuals. CD4+ cells underwent separation, giving CD45RA+ naive and CD45RA-negative memory subsets. The data were produced by immunoSEQ multiplex PCR, yet TCRdb's version contains in-frame clones alone and is incomplete. The data show some 1.5 million clones, with 95% to 99% seen just once and about 0.45% held by the top ten. Germline-derived CDR1 and CDR2 are MNHEY and SVGAGI. Trimming stripped 0 bases from V and 0 bases from J, with 9 bases between. The CDR3 spans 15 residues.

The sequence derives from a man aged 30 to 45 in good health. The chain couples TRBV6-5 to TRBJ2-7; unclear D gene. Sequencing used naive CD4+ T cells sorted from blood. This sample's subset: CD45RA+ positively selected. The CDR3: CASSYSPDNSYEQYF. For the CDR3, the DNA is TGTGCCAGCAGTTACTCACCAGACAACTCCTACGAGCAGTACTTC.